This TCR beta chain appears in the sequencing data of a study of control samples from healthy donors and cancer patients (dated by TCRdb to about 2020). The library came from the immunoSEQ multiplex PCR assay. Entries here come from immuneACCESS through TCRdb and include only in-frame sequences with V and J called. Some clones fail to appear in such tables; in the studies checked, an unresolved V gene covers under half of the shortfall, and the cause of the remainder is unknown. Counted in this sample were around 51,000 clones; 80% of them appeared once. The ten largest account for roughly a tenth of the sample. CDR1 and CDR2 were assigned from the germline V gene (reference sequence) as LNHNV and YYDKDF. Trimming at the junction amounts to 0 bases on V and 3 bases on J, and the germline ends lie 20 bases apart. Taken from cysteine to phenylalanine, the CDR3 has 18 residues. The retained sequence is limited to the CDR3, 54 bases, with the frame set at the first base.

Details on this clone: Its cognate antigen has yet to be identified. Base qualities are not provided; no much larger clone lies one nucleotide away.

The sample was blood. The sequence links TRBV15 to TRBJ1-1; the D gene is perhaps TRBD1, on 5 matching bases. This TCR came from a man between 65 and 85 years old in good health. The DNA reads TGTGCCACCAGCAGAGATCCCGCTATTGCCGGGGCGGACACTGAAGCTTTCTTT. Translated, it gives CATSRDPAIAGADTEAFF.